What follows are 30 T cell receptor beta chains derived from one specimen sequenced in a study of cytomegalovirus exposure and HLA in healthy donors (dated by TCRdb to 2016 to 2017). The receptor library was made with the immunoSEQ multiplex PCR assay. The multiplex PCR relied on a mix of 60 forward primers for TCR Vbeta segments and 13 reverse primers for TCR Jbeta segments. The source is immuneACCESS, and TCRdb retained only in-frame sequences with V and J called. Part of the clones is not carried over; for the studies checked, unresolved V genes explain less than half of this, and the remainder is unexplained. In this sample the table shows roughly 100,000 clones, 65% to 80% of which occur a single time. 10% of the sample goes to the ten largest clones. The specimen sequenced was PBMCs. The receptors come from a woman aged 18-30 years in good health and CMV-seropositive.

The chain links TRBV2 to TRBJ1-3; D gene unclear. The germline V gene encodes CDR1 SNHLY and CDR2 FYNNEI. The CDR3 has 15 amino acids. Deletions cut 1 base from V and 0 bases from J, with 7 bases between. The CDR3 reads CASSEGGLSGNTIYF. Written as DNA, the CDR3 is TGTGCCAGCAGTGAAGGCGGACTCTCTGGAAACACCATATATTTT.

The gene calls are TRBV5-1 and TRBJ1-6, with 12 bases fitting TRBD1. Germline trimming cut 4 bases from V and 8 bases from J; bases unmatched to any gene: 4. The germline gives CDR1 SGHRS, CDR2 YFSETQ. This CDR3 is built from 15 residues. As DNA, the CDR3 is TGCGCCAGCAGCCAGGGACAGGGGGCTTATTCACCCCTCCACTTT. Translated, it gives CASSQGQGAYSPLHF.

The CDR3 DNA reads as TGTGCCAGCAGTTACCAAGGACTAGCGGAAACAGATACGCAGTATTTT. Its protein product is CASSYQGLAETDTQYF. The rearrangement uses TRBV6-5 and TRBJ2-3; 10 bases are shared with TRBD2. Germline V CDR1 and CDR2: MNHEY, SVGAGI. The CDR3 runs to 16 residues. The ends lost 2 bases at V and 3 bases at J; junction bases unmatched: 5.

The chain carries TRBV4-1 and TRBJ2-1, with TRBD2 identical over 8 bases. Trimming removed 0 bases from V and 0 bases from J; junction bases left unmatched: 4. Germline CDR1 and CDR2: MGHRA and YSYEKL. The CDR3 contains 17 residues. Here the CDR3 DNA reads TGCGCCAGCAGCCAAGATCGCGGGAGGTACTCCTACAATGAGCAGTTCTTC. This encodes CASSQDRGRYSYNEQFF.

The V and J genes are TRBV10-3 and TRBJ1-1, with 9 bases aligning to TRBD1. Losses at the gene ends were 5 bases for V and 4 bases for J; bases not matched to a gene: 2. Germline loops: CDR1 ENHRY, CDR2 SYGVKD. This CDR3 contains 13 residues. In nucleotides, the CDR3 is TGTGCCATCAGTACGGACAGGGGCACTGAAGCTTTCTTT. Protein: CAISTDRGTEAFF.

The chain combines TRBV6-1 with TRBJ1-2, with 8 bases aligning to TRBD1. Trimming at V came to 3 bases and at J to 4 bases, leaving 4 bases not matched to a gene. The CDR3 loop spans 14 amino acids. Per the germline V gene, CDR1 is MNHNS and CDR2 is SASEGT. CDR3 sequence: CASSDQGASYGYTF. CDR3 nucleotides: TGTGCCAGCAGTGACCAGGGGGCGAGCTATGGCTACACCTTC.

The V call is TRBV27, the J call TRBJ1-1; D is possibly TRBD1 (6 bases). The germline V gene encodes CDR1 MNHEY and CDR2 SMNVEV (reference sequence). Trimming took off 2 bases at V and 0 bases at J, with 10 bases between the two ends. The CDR3 has 15 amino acids. CDR3 sequence reads: CASSLDRYMNTEAFF. Written as DNA, the CDR3 is TGTGCCAGCAGTTTAGACAGGTACATGAACACTGAAGCTTTCTTT.

The chain has TRBV18 and TRBJ2-6; TRBD1 agrees at 7 bases. V shed 5 bases and J 0 bases; nucleotides not matched to a gene: 4. Germline CDR1 and CDR2: KGHSH and LQKENI. CDR3 length equals 16 residues. The CDR3 sequence: CASSGTAFSGANVLTF. The CDR3 DNA follows: TGTGCCAGCTCAGGGACAGCCTTCTCTGGGGCCAACGTCCTGACTTTC.

This chain's CDR3 is CASSIVGSPNTEAFF. The DNA of the CDR3 is TGTGCCAGTAGTATTGTCGGGTCCCCGAACACTGAAGCTTTCTTT. The gene calls are TRBV19 and TRBJ1-1; D unclear. The germline gives CDR1 LNHDA, CDR2 SQIVND (reference sequence). The CDR3 loop spans 15 amino acids. V shed 3 bases and J shed 1 base, with 12 bases lying between them.

This clone was observed once. This chain links TRBV7-7 with TRBJ1-1; possibly TRBD1 for D (5 bases). V lost 4 bases and J lost 0, with 6 bases in between. Germline V CDR1 and CDR2: SSHAT, FNYEAQ (reference sequence). The length of the CDR3 is 13 residues. In nucleotides, the CDR3 is TGTGCCAGCAGCTCGGGGGTGAACACTGAAGCTTTCTTT. Translation: CASSSGVNTEAFF.

The J gene is TRBJ2-2, the V gene TRBV7-2; the match to TRBD2 covers 8 bases. V was pared by 4 bases and J by 0 bases, with 1 base of the junction left unmatched. The CDR3 runs 15 residues. The germline CDR1 and CDR2 sequences are SGHTA and FQGNSA. CDR3 nucleotide sequence: TGTGCCAGCAGCTCGGGACTAGCGAACACCGGGGAGCTGTTTTTT. Translated: CASSSGLANTGELFF. The whole variable domain, remainder taken from reference TRBV7-2 and TRBJ2-2, is GAGVSQSPSNKVTEKGKDVELRCDPISGHTALYWYRQSLGQGLEFLIYFQGNSAPDKSGLPSDRFSAERTGGSVSTLTIQRTQQEDSAVYLCASSSGLANTGELFFGEGSRLTVL.

The chain couples TRBV6-5 to TRBJ2-7; 9 nucleotides line up with TRBD1. CDR1 and CDR2 from the germline V gene are MNHEY and SVGAGI. This CDR3 has 14 residues. The V segment lost 4 bases and the J segment 4 bases; nucleotides outside the gene matches: 5. The CDR3 bases are TGTGCCAGCAGTTCTGGACAGGGGCCTTACGAGCAGTACTTC. Protein: CASSSGQGPYEQYF.

This rearrangement joins TRBV9 to TRBJ2-7, with a tentative D call TRBD1 (7 bases). Germline V gives CDR1 SGDLS, CDR2 YYNGEE. The V and J ends lost 0 bases and 3 bases respectively, with 16 bases between them. The CDR3 extends over 16 amino acids. The CDR3 loop reads CASSVAGGGGLYEQYF. The CDR3 bases are TGTGCCAGCAGCGTAGCGGGTGGAGGGGGCCTCTACGAGCAGTACTTC.

The rearrangement uses TRBV7-8 and TRBJ2-7; TRBD2 might be the D (5 bases). CDR3 length: 12 residues. V lost 1 base to trimming and J lost 6 bases, with 7 bases between them. Germline CDR1 SGHVS, CDR2 FQNEAQ. CDR3 DNA: TGTGCCAGCAGCTTAGTACGGGGCGAGCAGTACTTC. It is translated as CASSLVRGEQYF.

The chain has TRBV11-1 and TRBJ2-7; 11 bases agree with TRBD2. V trimming: 5 bases; J trimming: 2 bases; junction bases outside the gene matches: 5. CDR1 is SGHAT, CDR2 FQDESV, per germline (reference sequence). The CDR3 is 15 amino acids. The CDR3 nucleotides read TGTGCCAGCAGCCCGACTAGCGGGGCACCCTACGAGCAGTACTTC. This translates into CASSPTSGAPYEQYF.

The chain links TRBV30 to TRBJ1-2; D may be TRBD1 (5 bases). Germline V lookup: CDR1 GTSNPN, CDR2 SVGIG (reference sequence). Deletions cut 1 base from V and 6 bases from J, with 12 bases between. The length of the CDR3 is 13 residues. As DNA, the CDR3 is TGTGCCTGGAGTGGCTCGGGGGGTAATGGCTACACCTTC. Its protein product is CAWSGSGGNGYTF.

This clone was observed a handful of times. The V gene is TRBV27, the J gene TRBJ2-6; no clear D. Germline V CDR1 and CDR2: MNHEY, SMNVEV (reference sequence). V lost 8 bases, J lost 1 base, and 12 bases lay in between. This CDR3 has 15 residues. In DNA, the CDR3 is TGTGCCAGCGAGTTGAAGTTTTCTGGGGCCAACGTCCTGACTTTC. It codes for CASELKFSGANVLTF.

This clone was counted between two and nine times. The CDR3 DNA reads TGTGCCAGCTCACTTTCGACAGGGGGCCACGAGCAGTACTTC. As protein: CASSLSTGGHEQYF. The chain employs TRBV18 and TRBJ2-7; 10 positions agree with TRBD1. This CDR3 is 14 amino acids long. J lost 5 bases, V lost 4 bases, and 5 bases had no gene match. The V gene's germline CDR1 is KGHSH and CDR2 LQKENI.

The gene calls are TRBV29-1 and TRBJ2-3, with TRBD1 matching over 7 bases. Looked up from germline, CDR1 is SQVTM and CDR2 is ANQGSEA. The length of the CDR3 is 15 residues. Trimming took 3 bases from V and 3 from J; bases not matched to a gene: 9. CDR3 bases: TGCAGCGTTGACGGCACAGGGGTGGGGACAGATACGCAGTATTTT. Its translation: CSVDGTGVGTDTQYF.

The chain couples TRBV5-6 to TRBJ1-2; perhaps TRBD1 as D (5 bases). V shed 0 bases and J shed 4 bases, with 7 bases lying between them. Germline V gives CDR1 SGHDT, CDR2 YYEEEE. The CDR3 has 13 amino acids. The CDR3 reads CASSLDRTYGYTF. In DNA, the CDR3 is TGTGCCAGCAGCTTGGACAGGACCTATGGCTACACCTTC.

The chain links TRBV7-2 to TRBJ2-1; D uncertain. Looked up from germline, CDR1 is SGHTA and CDR2 is FQGNSA. The CDR3 totals 14 residues. Trimming left V 1 base short and J 2 bases short, with 6 bases between. CDR3 protein: CASSLVPAYNEQFF. The CDR3 coding sequence is TGTGCCAGCAGCTTAGTCCCAGCCTACAATGAGCAGTTCTTC.

The count of this clone is one. The chain uses TRBV5-6 and TRBJ2-1, with a tentative D call TRBD2 (5 bases). Trimming cost V 3 bases and J 8 bases, with 18 bases left between them. Germline V CDR1 and CDR2: SGHDT, YYEEEE. This CDR3 has 15 amino acids. CDR3 residues: CASSSIGPGKDEQFF. CDR3 in DNA: TGTGCCAGCAGCTCCATAGGGCCCGGGAAGGATGAGCAGTTCTTC.

This chain links TRBV4-1 with TRBJ1-3; D gene unclear. Trimming took off 0 bases at V and 0 bases at J, with 6 bases between the two ends. The germline gives CDR1 MGHRA, CDR2 YSYEKL. CDR3 length: 15 residues. CDR3 amino acids: CASSQERYSGNTIYF. The CDR3 nucleotides read TGCGCCAGCAGCCAAGAGAGGTACTCTGGAAACACCATATATTTT.

This chain uses TRBV11-2 with TRBJ1-2; no definite D call. The CDR3 extends over 12 amino acids. The germline V and J ends were trimmed by 3 bases and 3 bases, with 5 bases remaining between them. Germline V gene lookup returns CDR1 SGHAT and CDR2 FQNNGV. The CDR3 DNA reads as TGTGCCAGCAGCTTGTCCTACTATGGCTACACCTTC. Translating gives CASSLSYYGYTF.

The rearrangement links TRBV5-1 to TRBJ2-7, with 10 bases that match TRBD2. V lost 3 bases, J lost 5 bases, and 5 bases stayed unmatched. In germline, CDR1 is SGHRS, CDR2 YFSETQ. The CDR3 loop spans 14 amino acids. CDR3 in amino acids: CASSSGLAHNEQYF. The CDR3 DNA reads TGCGCCAGCAGCTCGGGACTAGCGCATAACGAGCAGTACTTC.

The chain links TRBV9 to TRBJ2-3; no clear D gene. Per germline, CDR1 SGDLS and CDR2 YYNGEE. V was clipped by 3 bases and J by 2 bases, with 13 bases between them. This CDR3 contains 15 residues. The CDR3 is CASSGDSAHTDTQYF. In DNA, the CDR3 is TGTGCCAGCAGCGGCGACTCGGCCCACACAGATACGCAGTATTTT.

The V and J genes are TRBV5-1 and TRBJ1-1; 9 nucleotides line up with TRBD1. The V gene's germline CDR1 is SGHRS and CDR2 YFSETQ. The ends lost 3 bases at V and 6 bases at J; junction bases unmatched: 9. The CDR3 consists of 15 residues. CDR3 loop: CASSSLQGAGAEAFF. The CDR3 coding sequence is TGCGCCAGCAGCTCTTTACAGGGGGCGGGGGCTGAAGCTTTCTTT.

The CDR3 nucleotides read TGTGCCAGCAGCTTAGGGCCTAGGGGGCTGTACAATTCACCCCTCCACTTT. Protein product: CASSLGPRGLYNSPLHF. V gene TRBV7-3 combines with J gene TRBJ1-6; 7 bases are a match to TRBD1. Germline V gene data show CDR1 as SGHTA and CDR2 as FQGTGA. CDR3 length: 17 amino acids. Trimming at V came to 2 bases and at J to 7 bases, leaving 11 bases not matched to a gene.

This rearrangement joins TRBV5-1 to TRBJ2-2; 10 bases line up with TRBD2. The V segment lost 3 bases and the J segment 5 bases; nucleotides outside the gene matches: 7. The CDR3 length is 16 residues. The germline gives CDR1 SGHRS, CDR2 YFSETQ. The CDR3 DNA is TGCGCCAGCAGCTCCTTTAGCGGGGGGATTACCGGGGAGCTGTTTTTT. This translates into CASSSFSGGITGELFF.

CDR3 in DNA: TGTGCCAGCAGCTTGGATACAGGGCCAGGCGAGCAGTACTTC. Residues: CASSLDTGPGEQYF. This chain uses TRBV5-4 with TRBJ2-7; maybe TRBD1 (6 bases). The CDR3 sequence is 14 residues long. Germline V gene sequence: CDR1 SGHNT, CDR2 YYREEE (reference sequence). Trimming pared 0 bases from V and 6 bases from J, leaving 13 bases between.